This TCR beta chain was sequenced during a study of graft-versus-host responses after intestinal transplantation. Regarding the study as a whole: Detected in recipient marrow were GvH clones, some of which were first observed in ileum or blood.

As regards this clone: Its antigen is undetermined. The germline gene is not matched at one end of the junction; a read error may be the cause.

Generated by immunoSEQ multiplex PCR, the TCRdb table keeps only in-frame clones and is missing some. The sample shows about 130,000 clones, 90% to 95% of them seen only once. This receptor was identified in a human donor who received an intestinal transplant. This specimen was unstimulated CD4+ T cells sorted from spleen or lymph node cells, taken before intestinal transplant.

The CDR3 nucleotides are TGTGCCGGCAGCCGCGCGGGAGGGGATGGCTACACCTTC. It codes for CAGSRAGGDGYTF. The genes are TRBV11-2 and TRBJ1-2; possible D gene TRBD1, 5 bases. This CDR3 has 13 residues. The V gene's germline CDR1 is SGHAT and CDR2 FQNNGV.